This TCR beta chain was found in a study of memory CD4+ T cells and cytomegalovirus serostatus. To note about this clone: Its antigen remains unidentified.

Using immunoSEQ multiplex PCR, the repertoire was profiled, and TCRdb retains in-frame clones only, with some absent. This table has more than 35,000 clones, around 79% appearing once. Study results and caveats: Median bootstrapped AUC for CMV status was around 0.95 originally, 0.75 to 0.91 US-trained.

Single viable CD3+CD4+CD8-CD45RO+ cells were sorted as the memory CD4+ T cells. This TCR was sampled from an adult in good health and CMV-seronegative. Sample: memory CD4+ T cells from blood.

This CDR3 reads CASSERQTASNEQFF. CDR3 nucleotide sequence: TGTGCCAGCAGTGAAAGACAGACGGCTAGCAATGAGCAGTTCTTC. This chain uses TRBV2 with TRBJ2-1, with a possible D match to TRBD1 (5 bases). The CDR3 has 15 residues. Deletions cut 2 bases from V and 6 bases from J, with 14 bases between. Germline CDR1 is SNHLY and CDR2 is FYNNEI. Complete variable domain (other parts from reference TRBV2 and TRBJ2-1): EPEVTQTPSHQVTQMGQEVILRCVPISNHLYFYWYRQILGQKVEFLVSFYNNEISEKSEIFDDQFSVERPDGSNFTLKIRSTKLEDSAMYFCASSERQTASNEQFFGPGTRLTVL.